The present T cell receptor beta chain was sequenced within a study of cytomegalovirus exposure and HLA in healthy donors. About the research overall: In an early release, HLA-typed donors contributed about 79 million unique TCR sequences.

About this clone itself: What it binds is unknown.

The PCR was carried out with 60 Vbeta primers and 13 Jbeta primers. The table came from immunoSEQ multiplex PCR; TCRdb's copy has only in-frame clones and leaves some out. The sample includes around 130,000 clones, about three quarters of them seen just once. The study's findings and limits: A missense DCLRE1C variant was associated with V- and J-gene trimming of TCR beta chains in a later analysis, and an independent cohort replicated the association. The classifier reportedly diagnosed cytomegalovirus status with high specificity and sensitivity. Productive status was seen about 90% or about 30% of the time for most TCR beta V segments in an earlier analysis.

The source material was PBMCs. This clonotype was obtained from a woman between 55 and 75 years old in good health and CMV-seropositive.

In DNA, the CDR3 is TGCGCCAGCAGCTTGGTTAGCGGGGCGGAGACCCAGTACTTC. Translating gives CASSLVSGAETQYF. The V call is TRBV5-1, the J call TRBJ2-5; TRBD2 agrees at 8 bases. The trim removed 0 bases at V and 5 bases at J, leaving 3 bases unmatched. The germline V gene has CDR1 SGHRS and CDR2 YFSETQ. This CDR3 contains 14 residues.